The 10 T cell receptor beta chains below were found in one sample sequenced in a study of blood T cell repertoires in COVID-19. The repertoire was sequenced with immunoSEQ multiplex PCR; TCRdb's copy has only in-frame clones and lacks some. Here the sample spans about 220,000 clones, around four fifths being singletons. Sequencing input: PBMCs or T cells enriched from blood (not recorded which). Every receptor here comes from a woman between 40 and 50 years old who had been exposed to COVID-19.

The chain is built from TRBV2 and TRBJ1-4; 7 positions match TRBD1. With V trimmed by 6 bases and J by 4 bases, 11 bases remained unmatched. Germline lookup yields CDR1 SNHLY and CDR2 FYNNEI. The CDR3 extends over 16 amino acids. DNA for the CDR3: TGTGCCAGCAGCGTGGACAGGCCCGCCCTTAATGAAAAACTGTTTTTT. This translates into CASSVDRPALNEKLFF.

The rearrangement joins TRBV10-3 to TRBJ2-2, with TRBD1 matching over 7 bases. This CDR3 is built from 14 residues. Germline V gene data show CDR1 as ENHRY and CDR2 as SYGVKD. J lost 1 base, V lost 10 bases, and 6 bases had no gene match. The CDR3 sequence: CASRQGENTGELFF. DNA of the CDR3: TGTGCCAGCCGACAGGGAGAGAACACCGGGGAGCTGTTTTTT.

The chain carries TRBV27 and TRBJ2-7; 7 bases are a match to TRBD1. The CDR3 runs to 12 residues. Germline lookup yields CDR1 MNHEY and CDR2 SMNVEV (reference sequence). Trimming took 8 bases from V and 1 from J; bases not matched to a gene: 2. CDR3 coding DNA: TGTGCCAGCTCGGACAGGTCCTACGAGCAGTACTTC. Its protein product is CASSDRSYEQYF.

Note on this clone: This sample also contains other DNA sequences that code for the same CDR3. The gene calls are TRBV5-1 and TRBJ2-2; 9 bases are shared with TRBD1. Germline values: CDR1 SGHRS, CDR2 YFSETQ. V gave up 4 bases and J gave up 3 bases; unmatched junction bases: 4. The CDR3 is made up of 15 amino acids. The CDR3 DNA reads TGCGCCAGCAGCCCGGGACAGGGAGACACCGGGGAGCTGTTTTTT. It codes for CASSPGQGDTGELFF.

The chain couples TRBV7-3 to TRBJ2-3, with 8 bases aligning to TRBD1. The CDR3 covers 14 residues. J lost 2 bases, V lost 5 bases, and 3 bases had no gene match. Per germline, CDR1 SGHTA and CDR2 FQGTGA. The CDR3 bases are TGTGCCAGCAGCGGGGGACAGGCCACAGATACGCAGTATTTT. Protein product: CASSGGQATDTQYF.

The chain uses TRBV11-1 and TRBJ2-1, with 9 bases identical to TRBD2. Trimming took 4 bases from V and 7 from J; bases not matched to a gene: 5. The CDR3 totals 14 residues. The germline CDR1 and CDR2 sequences are SGHAT and FQDESV (reference sequence). CDR3 in amino acids: CASSSGTSRNEQFF. In DNA form, the CDR3 reads TGTGCCAGCAGCTCAGGGACTAGCCGTAATGAGCAGTTCTTC. Looking up the rest from reference TRBV11-1 and TRBJ2-1 gives the full variable domain: EAEVAQSPRYKITEKSQAVAFWCDPISGHATLYWYRQILGQGPELLVQFQDESVVDDSQLPKDRFSAERLKGVDSTLKIQPAELGDSAMYLCASSSGTSRNEQFFGPGTRLTVL.

The chain employs TRBV7-2 and TRBJ2-5, with 7 positions matching TRBD2. V was pared by 4 bases and J by 5 bases, with 10 bases of the junction left unmatched. Germline CDR1 SGHTA, CDR2 FQGNSA. This CDR3 contains 15 residues. CDR3 loop: CASSSPTSRRETQYF. The CDR3 DNA reads TGTGCCAGCAGCTCTCCGACTAGCAGGAGGGAGACCCAGTACTTC.

The CDR3 sequence: CASSQDRAAQTQYF. The CDR3 nucleotides read TGCGCCAGCAGCCAAGACCGAGCTGCACAGACCCAGTACTTC. The chain is built from TRBV4-1 and TRBJ2-5; D gene uncertain. V lost 0 bases, J lost 6 bases, and 11 bases lay in between. The CDR3 is 14 residues long. CDR1 is MGHRA, CDR2 YSYEKL, per germline.

The chain employs TRBV11-2 and TRBJ2-3; 10 bases map to TRBD2. The length of the CDR3 is 17 residues. The germline V gene encodes CDR1 SGHAT and CDR2 FQNNGV. V was clipped by 1 base and J by 2 bases; unmatched bases: 6. In DNA form, the CDR3 reads TGTGCCAGCAGCTTAGGTGCTAGCGGGGGCCTCACAGATACGCAGTATTTT. Residues: CASSLGASGGLTDTQYF.

This clone was detected once. The V call is TRBV6-4, the J call TRBJ2-3; TRBD2 might be the D (7 bases). This CDR3 spans 14 amino acids. Trimming stripped 3 bases from V and 5 bases from J, with 12 bases between. Germline assignment: CDR1 MRHNA and CDR2 SNTAGT. In DNA, the CDR3 is TGTGCCAGCAGTGAAAGAGGGGGGGTAGATACGCAGTATTTT. Protein product: CASSERGGVDTQYF.